One and the same sample provided the 32 T cell receptor beta chains below, sequenced in a study of T-cell reconstitution after alpha-beta-depleted transplantation in children. TCRbeta library construction was performed incorporating unique molecular identifiers. TCRdb reprocessed the PCR reads via MiXCR and lists one record per CDR3 protein. The table lists around 680,000 distinct CDR3 sequences, roughly 15% of them singletons. This specimen consisted of PBMCs from the stem cell graft donor, obtained from the stem cell graft. These receptors came from a human donor who donated a stem cell graft to a child with acute myeloid leukemia.

In its sample, this clonotype was seen many times. V and J are TRBV20-1 and TRBJ2-3, with 7 bases lining up with TRBD2. V shed 3 bases and J 2 bases; nucleotides not matched to a gene: 8. The germline V gene has CDR1 DFQATT and CDR2 SNEGSKA (reference sequence). The CDR3 totals 15 residues. The CDR3 reads CSARGGVKPTDTQYF. In DNA, the CDR3 is TGCAGTGCTAGGGGAGGGGTCAAGCCCACAGATACGCAGTATTTT.

This clonotype showed up just a few times. This rearrangement joins TRBV11-2 to TRBJ2-6; TRBD1 agrees at 8 bases. The CDR3 runs 20 residues. The V segment lost 1 base and the J segment 0 bases; nucleotides outside the gene matches: 11. The germline V gene has CDR1 SGHAT and CDR2 FQNNGV. CDR3 DNA sequence: TGTGCCAGCAGCTTAGGTCAGGGGGCCCCAACGGGCTCTGGGGCCAACGTCCTGACTTTC. Amino acid sequence: CASSLGQGAPTGSGANVLTF.

This clonotype was seen ten or more times. V is TRBV6-6 and J is TRBJ2-2, with 8 bases fitting TRBD1. Trimming took 7 bases from V and 6 from J; bases not matched to a gene: 4. The CDR3 has 13 residues. Germline assignment: CDR1 MNHNY and CDR2 SVGAGI (reference sequence). CDR3 in amino acids: CASTDREAGELFF. The CDR3 bases are TGTGCCAGCACGGACAGGGAGGCCGGGGAGCTGTTTTTT.

This clonotype was seen at least ten times. The rearrangement uses TRBV6-5 and TRBJ2-1; a weak D match, TRBD2 (6 bases). Germline V CDR1 and CDR2: MNHEY, SVGAGI. The CDR3 contains 17 residues. V was cut by 2 bases and J by 0 bases, with 14 bases left in between. CDR3 sequence: CASSYLGTGVSYNEQFF. CDR3 DNA: TGTGCCAGCAGTTACCTCGGGACGGGGGTCTCCTACAATGAGCAGTTCTTC.

Comment on this clonotype: A much more abundant neighbour one base away suggests this may be a read error. The chain carries TRBV6-1 and TRBJ2-2, with a possible D match to TRBD1 (6 bases). V was pared by 6 bases and J by 3 bases, with 14 bases between. CDR3 length equals 15 residues. Germline CDR1 reads MNHNS; CDR2 reads SASEGT. The CDR3 region is CASSVGTPDTGELFF. CDR3 DNA: TGTGCCAGCAGCGTCGGGACACCGGACACCGGGGAGCTGTTTTTT.

This chain joins TRBV7-2 and TRBJ1-1, with D possibly being TRBD1 (5 bases). There are 15 residues in the CDR3. The V end lost 3 bases, the J end lost 5 bases, and 16 bases lay between the germline ends. The germline V gene has CDR1 SGHTA and CDR2 FQGNSA. CDR3 nucleotides: TGTGCCAGCAGCTTCACCTCCGGGGGAGGTACTGAAGCTTTCTTT. This sequence encodes CASSFTSGGGTEAFF.

This clonotype came up a few times. The V and J genes are TRBV5-1 and TRBJ1-1, with 9 nucleotides matching TRBD1. Trimming cost V 4 bases and J 6 bases; bases outside gene matches: 7. The CDR3 extends over 14 amino acids. The V gene's germline CDR1 is SGHRS and CDR2 YFSETQ. The CDR3 nucleotides are TGCGCCAGCAGCGGGGGACAGGGCGGCGCTGAAGCTTTCTTT. Translation gives CASSGGQGGAEAFF.

This clonotype was observed many times. The V and J genes are TRBV29-1 and TRBJ1-1, with a weak D call TRBD1 (6 bases). Trimming left V 3 bases short and J 5 bases short, with 13 bases between. Per germline, CDR1 SQVTM and CDR2 ANQGSEA. The CDR3 runs to 13 residues. In DNA form, the CDR3 reads TGCAGCGTTGACCGGGGGCAGAGAACTGAAGCTTTCTTT. Translating it yields CSVDRGQRTEAFF.

This clonotype has a count of ten or more. The V gene is TRBV15, the J gene TRBJ1-4; no clear D gene. With 5 bases removed from V and 6 bases from J, the gap between germline ends came to 10 bases. The germline V gene has CDR1 LNHNV and CDR2 YYDKDF (reference sequence). The CDR3 loop spans 13 amino acids. The chain's CDR3 is CATSDRSYEKLFF. CDR3 nucleotides: TGTGCCACCAGCGACCGTTCTTATGAAAAACTGTTTTTT.

This clonotype was seen more than once but under ten times. The J gene is TRBJ1-2, the V gene TRBV12-3 or TRBV12-4; D is perhaps TRBD1 (6 bases). V was trimmed by 5 bases and J by 8 bases, leaving 15 bases between them. There are 13 residues in the CDR3. CDR3 protein: CASSIGGAGGYTF. In nucleotides, the CDR3 is TGTGCCAGCAGTATCGGGGGGGCTGGGGGCTACACCTTC.

This clonotype was found a few times. The chain carries TRBV12-3 or TRBV12-4 and TRBJ2-7; 7 nucleotides line up with TRBD1. The V segment lost 0 bases and the J segment 7 bases; nucleotides outside the gene matches: 15. The CDR3 runs 17 residues. In DNA, the CDR3 is TGTGCCAGCAGTTTAGCGCTATGGGACAGAGGATTGGGGGAGCAGTACTTC. It specifies CASSLALWDRGLGEQYF.

This clonotype was counted only a few times. The chain employs TRBV13 and TRBJ2-3; 10 bases match TRBD2. The CDR3 length is 15 residues. J lost 5 bases, V lost 0 bases, and 2 bases had no gene match. The germline V gene encodes CDR1 PRHDT and CDR2 FYEKMQ (reference sequence). The CDR3 nucleotides are TGTGCCAGCAGCTTAGGGACTAGCGGGCGAGATACGCAGTATTTT. It translates to CASSLGTSGRDTQYF.

This clonotype appeared many times. The chain is built from TRBV20-1 and TRBJ2-1, with 12 bases aligning to TRBD2. Trimming at V came to 3 bases and at J to 4 bases, leaving 4 bases not matched to a gene. CDR1 is DFQATT, CDR2 SNEGSKA, per germline (reference sequence). The CDR3 extends over 15 amino acids. In nucleotides, the CDR3 is TGCAGTGCTAGGAGGACTAGCGGGGTGTACAATGAGCAGTTCTTC. This gives the protein CSARRTSGVYNEQFF.

The chain combines TRBV6-5 with TRBJ2-3; tentatively, D is TRBD2 (7 bases). Germline CDR1 MNHEY, CDR2 SVGAGI. This CDR3 spans 16 amino acids. The V end lost 4 bases, the J end lost 0 bases, and 14 bases lay between the germline ends. The CDR3 DNA reads as TGTGCCAGCAGTTCTACCCCGGGGGGCAGCACAGATACGCAGTATTTT. It encodes CASSSTPGGSTDTQYF.

Comment on this clonotype: A single base separates this from a much larger clone, so it may be a read error. The chain combines TRBV6-5 with TRBJ1-4; weak D call: TRBD1 (6 bases). Trimming removed 5 bases at V and 10 bases at J, with 8 bases between. From germline, CDR1 is MNHEY and CDR2 SVGAGI. The length of the CDR3 is 11 residues. The CDR3 region is CASSIRGKLFF. DNA of the CDR3: TGTGCCAGCAGTATCAGGGGAAAACTGTTTTTT.

This clonotype was counted a few times. The rearrangement uses TRBV5-1 and TRBJ1-1; D remains unclear. The V gene lost 0 bases and the J gene lost 7 bases, with 13 bases spanning the gap. Germline CDR1 is SGHRS and CDR2 is YFSETQ. There are 14 residues in the CDR3. The CDR3 spells CASSLGTAGYEAFF. In DNA, the CDR3 is TGCGCCAGCAGCTTGGGCACGGCCGGATATGAAGCTTTCTTT.

The J gene is TRBJ2-2, the V gene TRBV7-7; no definite D call. Trimming pared 5 bases from V and 5 bases from J, leaving 12 bases between. The CDR3 is 14 amino acids. CDR1 is SSHAT and CDR2 is FNYEAQ in the germline V gene (reference sequence). CDR3 loop: CASSPTLLTGELFF. CDR3 DNA sequence: TGTGCCAGCAGCCCCACTTTACTTACCGGGGAGCTGTTTTTT.

The table lists this clonotype with a few counts. The rearrangement links TRBV5-6 to TRBJ1-1; D is possibly TRBD1 (6 bases). Deletions cut 2 bases from V and 7 bases from J, with 21 bases between. CDR3 length: 16 residues. Germline V gene data show CDR1 as SGHDT and CDR2 as YYEEEE. DNA for the CDR3: TGTGCCAGCAGCTTTTCCCCCTACAGGGACGCACTTGAAGCTTTCTTT. It encodes CASSFSPYRDALEAFF.

The V call is TRBV10-3, the J call TRBJ1-2; D gene uncertain. Germline lookup yields CDR1 ENHRY and CDR2 SYGVKD. Trimming left V 6 bases short and J 4 bases short, with 18 bases between. This CDR3 contains 15 residues. CDR3 sequence: CAIRGDELGFYGYTF. Here the CDR3 DNA reads TGTGCCATCAGAGGCGACGAACTCGGTTTCTATGGCTACACCTTC.

The rearrangement joins TRBV24-1 to TRBJ2-3; TRBD2 is a possible D gene (6 bases). V lost 4 bases and J lost 6, with 16 bases in between. CDR3 length: 15 residues. Germline CDR1 and CDR2: KGHDR and SFDVKD. The CDR3 DNA is TGTGCCACCAGTGACCCCACTAGCCCCATCGATACGCAGTATTTT. This sequence encodes CATSDPTSPIDTQYF.

V gene TRBV4-1 combines with J gene TRBJ2-2; D unresolved. Germline V gene data show CDR1 as MGHRA and CDR2 as YSYEKL. Deletions cut 0 bases from V and 4 bases from J, with 9 bases between. This CDR3 spans 15 amino acids. In DNA, the CDR3 is TGCGCCAGCAGCCAAGATCCGCGTCCCACCGGGGAGCTGTTTTTT. Protein: CASSQDPRPTGELFF.

This clonotype was observed at least ten times. This chain links TRBV20-1 with TRBJ1-5; the D is unclear. The germline V gene encodes CDR1 DFQATT and CDR2 SNEGSKA (reference sequence). V lost 0 bases and J 5 bases, leaving 17 bases between the germline ends. This CDR3 region has 16 residues. The CDR3 spells CSARDFRSIDDQPQHF. The CDR3 coding sequence is TGCAGTGCTAGAGACTTCCGGTCCATCGACGATCAGCCCCAGCATTTT.

This clonotype was observed at least ten times. The genes are TRBV29-1 and TRBJ1-2; weak D call: TRBD1 (6 bases). The CDR3 runs to 15 residues. Germline CDR1 and CDR2: SQVTM and ANQGSEA. Trimming took off 6 bases at V and 1 base at J, with 18 bases between the two ends. The CDR3 spells CSVDGGGLYNYGYTF. The DNA for the CDR3 is TGCAGCGTCGATGGGGGGGGGCTGTATAACTATGGCTACACCTTC. Using reference TRBV29-1 and TRBJ1-2 for the parts outside the CDR3, the full variable domain is SAVISQKPSRDICQRGTSLTIQCQVDSQVTMMFWYRQQPGQSLTLIATANQGSEATYESGFVIDKFPISRPNLTFSTLTVSNMSPEDSSIYLCSVDGGGLYNYGYTFGSGTRLTVV.

This chain links TRBV28 with TRBJ2-3, with 8 bases lining up with TRBD1. The V gene's germline CDR1 is MDHEN and CDR2 SYDVKM. The junction had 12 bases not matched to a gene; V was cut back by 5 bases and J by 2 bases. CDR3 length: 17 amino acids. The CDR3 DNA reads as TGTGCCAGCAGTGCCATAGGGGACAGGAGCCTCACAGATACGCAGTATTTT. It is translated as CASSAIGDRSLTDTQYF.

V gene TRBV20-1 combines with J gene TRBJ1-2, with a tentative D call TRBD1 (5 bases). With 6 bases removed from V and 4 bases from J, the gap between germline ends came to 12 bases. CDR3 length: 12 residues. Germline V CDR1 and CDR2: DFQATT, SNEGSKA (reference sequence). CDR3 coding DNA: TGCAGTGCATTGGGGGGGGGCTATGGCTACACCTTC. Translated: CSALGGGYGYTF.

Only a few counts were recorded for this clonotype. The chain carries TRBV29-1 and TRBJ1-2; D unclear. V lost 7 bases, J lost 4 bases, and 16 bases lay in between. This CDR3 region has 13 residues. In germline, CDR1 is SQVTM, CDR2 ANQGSEA. This CDR3 is CSAPRRESYGYTF. The CDR3 coding sequence is TGCAGCGCCCCGCGTCGGGAGAGCTATGGCTACACCTTC.

At least ten counts were recorded for this clonotype. J is TRBJ2-7 and V is TRBV20-1; TRBD1 aligns across 8 bases. This CDR3 comprises 11 residues. V lost 6 bases and J lost 6; bases outside the gene matches: 4. From germline, CDR1 is DFQATT and CDR2 SNEGSKA (reference sequence). The CDR3 here is CSASDRAEQYF. DNA of the CDR3: TGCAGTGCCTCGGACAGGGCCGAGCAGTACTTC.

The chain is built from TRBV30 and TRBJ2-7; D remains unclear. Trimming cost V 6 bases and J 3 bases, with 18 bases left between them. This CDR3 is 14 amino acids long. Per germline, CDR1 GTSNPN and CDR2 SVGIG (reference sequence). This CDR3 reads CACPGSWPFYEQYF. The CDR3 nucleotides read TGTGCCTGCCCCGGGTCCTGGCCATTCTACGAGCAGTACTTC.

Many counts were recorded for this clonotype. The chain is built from TRBV20-1 and TRBJ2-5, with D unclear. Trimming removed 0 bases from V and 3 bases from J, with 8 bases in between. Germline V gene data show CDR1 as DFQATT and CDR2 as SNEGSKA (reference sequence). The CDR3 has 13 residues. The CDR3 coding sequence is TGCAGTGCTAGAGAGGCAGAAAAAGAGACCCAGTACTTC. The encoded protein is CSAREAEKETQYF.

This clonotype came up many times. The J gene is TRBJ1-2, the V gene TRBV7-2; perhaps TRBD1 as D (6 bases). This CDR3 region has 14 residues. Germline V gene data show CDR1 as SGHTA and CDR2 as FQGNSA. Trimming shortened V by 4 bases and J by 4 bases, and 13 bases separated the two germline ends. CDR3 bases: TGTGCCAGCAGCTCAGTAGGACAGAGCTATGGCTACACCTTC. Encoded protein: CASSSVGQSYGYTF.

This clonotype was seen at least ten times. The chain links TRBV6-5 to TRBJ1-5; TRBD1 matches 8 bases. The CDR3 is 16 amino acids. CDR1 MNHEY and CDR2 SVGAGI come from the germline V gene. The ends lost 2 bases at V and 5 bases at J; junction bases unmatched: 8. The CDR3 protein is CASSYGTGQGDQPQHF. CDR3 coding DNA: TGTGCCAGCAGTTACGGAACCGGACAGGGAGATCAGCCCCAGCATTTT.

This clonotype was seen repeatedly, ten times or more. The V call is TRBV12-3 or TRBV12-4, the J call TRBJ1-1, with no clear D. V lost 2 bases and J lost 0, with 10 bases in between. CDR3 size: 15 residues. DNA of the CDR3: TGTGCCAGCAGTTTAAAAGGACGAATGAACACTGAAGCTTTCTTT. It encodes CASSLKGRMNTEAFF.